This T cell receptor beta chain was observed in a study of post-analysis software for immune sequencing data. The authors incorporated unique molecular identifiers into the TCR beta cDNA libraries. Input amounts of about 0.95 to 10 million T cells were used. These gave roughly 500,000 cDNA molecules, so each molecule approximated one T cell. MiXCR was run by TCRdb on the PCR reads, yielding one entry per CDR3 protein. The profile shows 380,000 or so distinct CDR3 sequences, around 33% of them singletons. Notes on the study in general: When patients were compared with controls, about five TRBV segments were more frequent, TRBV5-6, TRBV5-1 and TRBV20-1 among them.

The V and J ends lost 6 bases and 4 bases, in that order; junction bases with no gene match: 14. The germline gives CDR1 MNHEY, CDR2 SVGEGT. The CDR3 runs to 16 residues. To note about this clonotype: What it binds is unknown.

Input material: blood. The chain combines TRBV6-2 or TRBV6-3 with TRBJ2-5, with TRBD2 matching 7 bases. The receptor was derived from a girl between 10 and 17 years old with multiple sclerosis. The CDR3 reads CASSPYLAVNRETQYF. DNA of the CDR3: TGTGCCAGCAGCCCTTACCTAGCGGTCAACAGAGAGACCCAGTACTTC.